The rows below give T cell receptor beta chains drawn from one sample of a study of post-analysis software for immune sequencing data. TCRdb reanalysed the PCR reads using MiXCR and keeps one entry per CDR3 protein. This table holds under 650,000 distinct CDR3 sequences, around 47% found once. Material: blood. The origin of the receptors is a girl between 10 and 17 years old with multiple sclerosis. Each CDR3 is given with its conserved first and last residue. A D gene is named only where the DNA matches it firmly. Part of the rows lack a size; the others show once, few, many or a class for expanded clones.

>-|TRBJ2-1|TRBV29-1|-
CSAPVDAGTQFF
TGCAGCGCCCCGGTGGACGCGGGGACCCAGTTCTTC
>-|TRBJ2-3|TRBV4-1|-
CASSQEERLASDTQYF
TGCGCCAGCAGCCAAGAGGAGAGGCTGGCATCAGATACGCAGTATTTT
>-|TRBJ2-7|TRBV20-1|TRBD2
CSATQRGALYEQYF
TGCAGTGCTACCCAGCGGGGGGCCCTATACGAGCAGTACTTC
>-|TRBJ2-7|TRBV7-2|-
CASSLDGAAYEQYF
TGTGCCAGCAGCTTAGACGGCGCGGCCTACGAGCAGTACTTC
>-|TRBJ1-2|TRBV12-3/TRBV12-4|TRBD1
CASSPPEGGGLGYGYTF
TGTGCCAGCAGCCCTCCAGAAGGGGGCGGCCTGGGCTATGGCTACACCTTC
>-|TRBJ2-5|TRBV11-2|TRBD1
CASRTLGQGQQETQYF
TGTGCCAGCAGGACCCTAGGACAGGGCCAGCAAGAGACCCAGTACTTC
>-|TRBJ1-2|TRBV12-3/TRBV12-4|-
CASSSIMGTGYTF
TGTGCCAGCAGTTCCATCATGGGGACCGGCTACACCTTC
>-|TRBJ1-2|TRBV28|TRBD1
CASSRPLGTAYGYTF
TGTGCCAGCAGCCGGCCGCTAGGGACAGCCTATGGCTACACCTTC
>few|TRBJ1-5|TRBV12-3/TRBV12-4|-
CASSFSGGSNQPQHF
TGTGCCAGCAGTTTTTCGGGGGGGAGCAATCAGCCCCAGCATTTT
>few|TRBJ2-1|TRBV29-1|TRBD2
CSVEWLAGSSYNEQFF
TGCAGCGTTGAATGGCTAGCGGGCAGCTCCTACAATGAGCAGTTCTTC
>many|TRBJ2-7|TRBV10-3|-
CAISESNRRSYEQYF
TGTGCCATCAGTGAGTCGAACAGGCGATCCTACGAGCAGTACTTC
>few|TRBJ2-3|TRBV4-2|-
CASSQGSNLADTQYF
TGTGCCAGCAGCCAAGGGTCCAATCTAGCAGATACGCAGTATTTT
>-|TRBJ2-3|TRBV11-3|-
CASSLNYKDTQYF
TGTGCCAGCAGCCTCAACTACAAAGATACGCAGTATTTT
>-|TRBJ1-2|TRBV12-3/TRBV12-4|-
CASSPRTAANGYTF
TGTGCCAGCAGCCCTAGGACAGCAGCAAATGGCTACACCTTC
>-|TRBJ2-1|TRBV6-6|-
CASLEPTRPGDEQFF
TGTGCCAGTCTTGAACCTACCCGCCCAGGTGATGAGCAGTTCTTC
>few|TRBJ1-1|TRBV29-1|TRBD1
CSVARTGLNTEAFF
TGCAGCGTTGCCCGGACAGGACTGAACACTGAAGCTTTCTTT
>few|TRBJ2-1|TRBV5-1|TRBD2
CASSLDSMAGGYNEQFF
TGCGCCAGCAGCTTGGATAGTATGGCGGGAGGCTACAATGAGCAGTTCTTC
>few|TRBJ2-5|TRBV12-3/TRBV12-4|TRBD2
CASAPGGSETQYF
TGTGCCAGCGCCCCGGGAGGGTCGGAGACCCAGTACTTC
>-|TRBJ2-3|TRBV5-1|TRBD1
CASSLTGGLTDTQYF
TGCGCCAGCAGCTTGACAGGGGGCCTCACAGATACGCAGTATTTT
>-|TRBJ2-3|TRBV6-5|-
CAGSTQGGDTQYF
TGTGCCGGCAGTACGCAGGGGGGAGATACGCAGTATTTT
>-|TRBJ2-3|TRBV12-3/TRBV12-4|-
CASSLRRQDTQYF
TGTGCCAGCAGCTTACGACGCCAAGATACGCAGTATTTT
>-|TRBJ2-1|TRBV20-1|-
CSARVPLGGEGNEQFF
TGCAGTGCTAGAGTCCCCCTCGGGGGAGAGGGTAATGAGCAGTTCTTC
>-|TRBJ2-2|TRBV12-3/TRBV12-4|TRBD2
CASTGTSGRFNTGELFF
TGTGCCAGCACCGGGACTAGCGGGAGGTTCAACACCGGGGAGCTGTTTTTT
>-|TRBJ2-7|TRBV29-1|TRBD1
CSGGQGDEQYF
TGCAGCGGGGGACAGGGGGACGAGCAGTACTTC
>-|TRBJ1-2|TRBV27|-
CASSFGIQGQPHGYTF
TGTGCCAGCAGTTTTGGGATTCAAGGACAGCCCCATGGCTACACCTTC
>-|TRBJ2-1|TRBV7-2|TRBD2
CASSSSGLSSYNEQFF
TGTGCCAGCAGTTCTAGCGGGCTGAGCTCCTACAATGAGCAGTTCTTC
>few|TRBJ2-5|TRBV13|-
CASSPEGQRETQYF
TGTGCCAGCAGCCCCGAGGGTCAACGCGAGACCCAGTACTTC
>once|TRBJ1-6|TRBV6-5|-
CASSYVSGSAASSYNSPLHF
TGTGCCAGCAGTTACGTCTCCGGTTCAGCAGCGAGCTCCTATAATTCACCCCTCCACTTT
>-|TRBJ1-5|TRBV4-1|TRBD1
CASRLRTGDQPQHF
TGCGCCAGCAGGCTGAGGACAGGGGATCAGCCCCAGCATTTT
>-|TRBJ2-2|TRBV5-1|-
CASSLEDSRNTGELFF
TGCGCCAGCAGCTTGGAGGACAGCCGGAACACCGGGGAGCTGTTTTTT
>-|TRBJ2-3|TRBV12-3/TRBV12-4|-
CASSPGAPPAQYF
TGTGCCAGCAGTCCCGGAGCCCCCCCAGCGCAGTATTTT
>-|TRBJ2-1|TRBV10-3|TRBD1
CAISDGQGAEQFF
TGTGCCATCAGTGATGGGCAGGGGGCTGAGCAGTTCTTC
>-|TRBJ1-4|TRBV12-3/TRBV12-4|-
CASSPAGAATREKLFF
TGTGCCAGCAGTCCCGCAGGGGCGGCTACTAGGGAAAAACTGTTTTTT
>-|TRBJ1-5|TRBV20-1|TRBD1
CSATTGSQPQHF
TGCAGTGCTACGACAGGGTCTCAGCCCCAGCATTTT
>few|TRBJ2-1|TRBV4-1|TRBD2
CASSPSQGTSGGGYYNEQFF
TGCGCCAGCAGCCCTTCGCAAGGGACTAGCGGGGGGGGATACTACAATGAGCAGTTCTTC
>-|TRBJ1-1|TRBV29-1|TRBD1
CSVGLQGLSTEAFF
TGCAGCGTTGGGTTACAGGGGTTGAGCACTGAAGCTTTCTTT
>few|TRBJ2-7|TRBV5-1|-
CASRLLYRARDEQYF
TGCGCCAGCAGACTACTATACAGGGCTCGCGACGAGCAGTACTTC
>-|TRBJ2-4|TRBV21-1|-
CASTTQGAKNIQYF
TGTGCCAGCACCACACAGGGCGCCAAAAACATTCAGTACTTC
>-|TRBJ2-2|TRBV12-3/TRBV12-4|-
CASSPDGRVNTGELFF
TGTGCCAGCAGCCCCGACGGACGAGTTAACACCGGGGAGCTGTTTTTT
>few|TRBJ1-1|TRBV29-1|TRBD1
CSVLGLGGGRNTEAFF
TGCAGCGTCCTGGGGTTGGGAGGGGGCCGGAACACTGAAGCTTTCTTT
>-|TRBJ1-2|TRBV30|-
CAWSEQGGYGYTF
TGTGCCTGGAGCGAACAGGGTGGCTATGGCTACACCTTC
>-|TRBJ2-3|TRBV3-1|TRBD1
CASSPGQGRDTQYF
TGTGCCAGCAGCCCTGGACAGGGGAGGGATACGCAGTATTTT
>-|TRBJ2-5|TRBV20-1|-
CSAREGGMKTQYF
TGCAGTGCTAGAGAGGGCGGGATGAAGACCCAGTACTTC
>-|TRBJ2-1|TRBV18|-
CASVNLKGHEQFF
TGTGCCAGCGTTAATCTCAAGGGCCATGAGCAGTTCTTC
>-|TRBJ2-5|TRBV20-1|-
CSASRPQETQYF
TGCAGTGCAAGCAGGCCCCAAGAGACCCAGTACTTC
>few|TRBJ2-5|TRBV7-2|-
CASSSSYMETQYF
TGTGCCAGCAGCTCATCCTATATGGAGACCCAGTACTTC
>-|TRBJ2-7|TRBV12-3/TRBV12-4|-
CATSGGIGEQYF
TGTGCCACCTCCGGGGGAATTGGCGAGCAGTACTTC
>-|TRBJ2-5|TRBV3-1|-
CASSTGRGGAGLTQYF
TGTGCCAGCAGCACCGGGAGAGGGGGGGCCGGGCTGACCCAGTACTTC
>-|TRBJ2-1|TRBV20-1|-
CGVPSSSYNEQFF
TGCGGTGTACCCAGCAGCTCCTACAATGAGCAGTTCTTC